This TCR beta chain was observed in a study of cytomegalovirus exposure and HLA in healthy donors. The ends lost 4 bases at V and 9 bases at J; junction bases unmatched: 13. This CDR3 has 15 residues. Looked up from germline, CDR1 is SQVTM and CDR2 is ANQGSEA. Only in-frame clones appear in the TCRdb table, and some are missing; sequencing was by immunoSEQ multiplex PCR. Of about 150,000 clones listed, about 89% were seen once; the top ten hold about 3.5%. Sequenced: PBMCs. The receptor was isolated from a woman under 30 in good health and CMV-seropositive. The V gene is TRBV29-1, the J gene TRBJ2-1; 9 bases are a match to TRBD2. CDR3: CSVVWLPGLAVEQFF. The CDR3 nucleotides are TGCAGCGTTGTGTGGCTGCCGGGACTAGCAGTTGAGCAGTTCTTC.